This T cell receptor beta chain was identified in a study of blood T cell repertoires in COVID-19. As for the study in general: The United States, Italy and Spain provided the acute and convalescent COVID-19 samples. PBMCs, B-cell-depleted T cells, or T cells provided the cDNA or gDNA that made up the material.

As processed by the authors: Amplifying reference gene primers gave estimates of nucleated cell counts. Measured with immunoSEQ multiplex PCR; TCRdb has only the in-frame clones, and not every one. The V and J calls and clone size are taken from that table; D and trimming were inferred from the DNA. The profile shows under 350,000 clones, 85% of them singletons. CDR3 length: 13 amino acids. Trimming pared 0 bases from V and 7 bases from J, leaving 6 bases between. CDR1 and CDR2 from the germline V gene are MNHEY and SMNVEV (reference sequence). The TCR comes from a human donor in a cohort sampled during active COVID-19. Sequencing was performed on peripheral blood. The J gene is TRBJ1-4, the V gene TRBV27; unclear D gene. The CDR3 spells CASSLSMSEKLFF. The CDR3 DNA reads as TGTGCCAGCAGTTTATCGATGAGTGAAAAACTGTTTTTT.